Presented here are 23 T cell receptor beta chains from one specimen sequenced in a study of T-cell reconstitution after alpha-beta-depleted transplantation in children. The library targeted TCRbeta and was prepared with unique molecular identifiers. TCRdb reprocessed the PCR reads via MiXCR and lists one record per CDR3 protein. The sample yields about 580,000 distinct CDR3 sequences, under 30% seen once. Here the sequenced sample was PBMCs, mostly from graft donor cells, taken 360 days after TCRalphabeta/CD19-depleted stem cell transplant. Receptors were obtained from a boy younger than two who had a stem cell transplant for acute myeloid leukemia, so the T cells may come from the graft donor.

This clonotype was counted between two and nine times. The chain uses TRBV7-2 and TRBJ2-7; D uncertain. Germline V lookup: CDR1 SGHTA, CDR2 FQGNSA. Trimming cost V 5 bases and J 3 bases, with 17 bases left between them. This CDR3 is built from 15 residues. The CDR3 reads CASSARQRENYEQYF. The CDR3 DNA is TGTGCCAGCAGCGCCCGGCAAAGGGAAAACTACGAGCAGTACTTC.

This clonotype has just a few counts. The chain has TRBV6-1 and TRBJ1-2, with D possibly TRBD1 on 6 matching bases. This CDR3 has 14 residues. Germline V lookup: CDR1 MNHNS, CDR2 SASEGT. V lost 6 bases and J lost 4, with 15 bases in between. As DNA, the CDR3 is TGTGCCAGCAGGCGTTACGCAGGGGCCTATGGCTACACCTTC. Encoded protein: CASRRYAGAYGYTF.

This chain links TRBV6-5 with TRBJ1-4; tentative D call: TRBD1 (5 bases). The length of the CDR3 is 16 residues. Germline V gene sequence: CDR1 MNHEY, CDR2 SVGAGI. Trimming removed 2 bases at V and 3 bases at J, with 13 bases between. Here the CDR3 reads CASSYRLGGANEKLFF. In nucleotides, the CDR3 is TGTGCCAGCAGTTACCGCCTCGGGGGGGCTAATGAAAAACTGTTTTTT.

This clonotype was recorded a few times. This chain connects TRBV4-3 to TRBJ2-3; TRBD2 aligns across 11 bases. There are 16 residues in the CDR3. The V segment lost 0 bases and the J segment 4 bases; nucleotides outside the gene matches: 3. Per the germline V gene, CDR1 is LGHNA and CDR2 is YSLEER. The CDR3 coding sequence is TGCGCCAGCAGCCAAGAGGGACTAGCGGTCGCAGATACGCAGTATTTT. It specifies CASSQEGLAVADTQYF.

The V and J genes are TRBV12-3 or TRBV12-4 and TRBJ2-1; D call uncertain. CDR3 size: 13 residues. V was shortened by 1 base and J by 7 bases, with 8 bases between the two germline ends. The CDR3 DNA sequence: TGTGCCAGCAGTTTAGTAATGGTTAATGAGCAGTTCTTC. Its translation is CASSLVMVNEQFF.

The table lists this clonotype with many counts. This sequence joins TRBV12-3 or TRBV12-4 and TRBJ2-1; D is tentatively TRBD1 or TRBD2 (6 bases each). CDR3 length: 10 residues. Trimming took off 8 bases at V and 10 bases at J, with 9 bases between the two ends. The CDR3 DNA follows: TGTGCCAGCGAGGGGGGAGAGCAGTTCTTC. Translating gives CASEGGEQFF.

The chain joins TRBV12-3 or TRBV12-4 to TRBJ2-1, with TRBD2 matching over 10 bases. CDR3 size: 19 residues. V gave up 5 bases and J gave up 4 bases; unmatched junction bases: 17. The CDR3 reads CASSPNPLSGGPIYNEQFF. The CDR3 DNA sequence: TGTGCCAGCAGTCCTAATCCTCTTAGCGGGGGGCCTATATACAATGAGCAGTTCTTC.

The chain employs TRBV28 and TRBJ2-5; TRBD1 matches at 8 bases. Germline CDR1 MDHEN, CDR2 SYDVKM. This CDR3 has 12 amino acids. J was trimmed by 2 bases and V by 8 bases; bases with no gene match: 1. CDR3 loop: CASGDRQETQYF. CDR3 bases: TGTGCCAGCGGGGACAGGCAAGAGACCCAGTACTTC.

The V call is TRBV7-2, the J call TRBJ2-5, with D maybe TRBD1 (7 bases). V was clipped by 0 bases and J by 5 bases, with 16 bases between them. CDR1 and CDR2 from the germline V gene are SGHTA and FQGNSA. The CDR3 contains 16 residues. Written as DNA, the CDR3 is TGTGCCAGCAGCTTAGCGAGTTGGAGGGGGCGGGAGACCCAGTACTTC. This translates into CASSLASWRGRETQYF.

The chain is built from TRBV18 and TRBJ2-7, with 8 bases aligning to TRBD2. CDR3 size: 16 residues. Germline values: CDR1 KGHSH, CDR2 LQKENI. V lost 1 base to trimming and J lost 3 bases; unmatched junction nucleotides: 8. CDR3: CASSPLGAGGIYEQYV. The CDR3 nucleotides read TGTGCCAGCTCACCACTCGGTGCGGGGGGCATCTACGAGCAGTACGTC.

This clonotype was counted a few times. The rearrangement joins TRBV20-1 to TRBJ1-5; D is possibly TRBD1 (5 bases). The CDR3 loop spans 12 amino acids. V lost 6 bases and J lost 9, with 15 bases in between. Per the germline V gene, CDR1 is DFQATT and CDR2 is SNEGSKA (reference sequence). The CDR3: CSAHNPGGPQHF. Here the CDR3 DNA reads TGCAGTGCCCACAACCCCGGGGGGCCCCAGCATTTT.

The gene calls are TRBV28 and TRBJ2-3, with TRBD2 matching over 10 bases. Germline assignment: CDR1 MDHEN and CDR2 SYDVKM. The ends lost 7 bases at V and 7 bases at J; junction bases unmatched: 11. The CDR3 is made up of 15 amino acids. The CDR3 sequence is CASTIIAGGLNTQYF. The CDR3 nucleotides read TGTGCCAGCACCATCATAGCGGGGGGCTTAAATACGCAGTATTTT.

This clonotype was observed many times. The chain uses TRBV11-2 and TRBJ2-1, with D possibly being TRBD1 (5 bases). Trimming pared 0 bases from V and 6 bases from J, leaving 15 bases between. Germline V CDR1 and CDR2: SGHAT, FQNNGV. CDR3 length equals 16 residues. For the CDR3, the DNA is TGTGCCAGCAGCTTAGAAGGTCCAGGGTTAGGCAATGAGCAGTTCTTC. Its translation is CASSLEGPGLGNEQFF. Variable domain in full (rest from reference TRBV11-2 and TRBJ2-1): EAGVAQSPRYKIIEKRQSVAFWCNPISGHATLYWYQQILGQGPKLLIQFQNNGVVDDSQLPKDRFSAERLKGVDSTLKIQPAKLEDSAVYLCASSLEGPGLGNEQFFGPGTRLTVL.

The V and J genes are TRBV24-1 and TRBJ2-1; tentatively, D is TRBD1 or TRBD2 (5 bases each). The germline CDR1 and CDR2 sequences are KGHDR and SFDVKD. This CDR3 region has 14 residues. V shed 1 base and J shed 9 bases, with 12 bases lying between them. The CDR3 loop reads CATSDLNLRGEQFF. The CDR3 coding sequence is TGTGCCACCAGTGATTTAAATCTGAGGGGTGAGCAGTTCTTC.

The V gene is TRBV20-1, the J gene TRBJ2-3; the D gene is possibly TRBD2 (7 bases). The V gene lost 3 bases and the J gene lost 4 bases, with 17 bases spanning the gap. CDR1 is DFQATT, CDR2 SNEGSKA, per germline (reference sequence). The CDR3 covers 15 residues. This CDR3 is CSASRTGGPPDTQYF. CDR3 in DNA: TGCAGTGCTAGCCGCACGGGGGGCCCCCCAGATACGCAGTATTTT.

This clonotype was observed a few times. The V gene is TRBV7-9, the J gene TRBJ2-1; no clear D. Germline CDR1 is SEHNR and CDR2 is FQNEAQ (reference sequence). CDR3 length: 16 residues. V lost 8 bases to trimming and J lost 3 bases, with 20 bases between them. Here the CDR3 reads CASWLVPDSDYNEQFF. CDR3 nucleotide sequence: TGTGCCAGCTGGTTGGTACCTGATTCGGACTACAATGAGCAGTTCTTC.

This clonotype was seen just once. This chain joins TRBV20-1 and TRBJ2-2, with a weak D call TRBD2 (6 bases). This CDR3 is 16 amino acids long. Looked up from germline, CDR1 is DFQATT and CDR2 is SNEGSKA (reference sequence). V was trimmed by 5 bases and J by 4 bases, leaving 20 bases between them. The DNA of the CDR3 is TGCAGTGCTCCCTACGCCGGGGGATTGTCCACCGGGGAGCTGTTTTTT. Its translation is CSAPYAGGLSTGELFF.

CDR3 sequence: CASSPRLDQPQHF. The CDR3 region has the DNA TGTGCCAGCAGCCCGCGACTTGATCAGCCCCAGCATTTT. V usage is TRBV7-2 and J usage is TRBJ1-5, with D uncertain. V lost 5 bases and J lost 5, with 10 bases in between. The CDR3 runs 13 residues. The germline V gene has CDR1 SGHTA and CDR2 FQGNSA. The full variable domain, with the rest looked up from reference TRBV7-2 and TRBJ1-5, is GAGVSQSPSNKVTEKGKDVELRCDPISGHTALYWYRQSLGQGLEFLIYFQGNSAPDKSGLPSDRFSAERTGGSVSTLTIQRTQQEDSAVYLCASSPRLDQPQHFGDGTRLSIL.

The rearrangement links TRBV7-8 to TRBJ2-1; 7 nucleotides match TRBD1. The CDR3 has 14 amino acids. Germline V lookup: CDR1 SGHVS, CDR2 FQNEAQ. Trimming took 5 bases from V and 5 from J; bases not matched to a gene: 6. The CDR3 reads CASSLGGLNNEQFF. In nucleotides, the CDR3 is TGTGCCAGCAGCCTAGGGGGCTTAAACAATGAGCAGTTCTTC.

The V and J genes are TRBV20-1 and TRBJ2-5; 8 nucleotides line up with TRBD2. The germline gives CDR1 DFQATT, CDR2 SNEGSKA (reference sequence). V was clipped by 5 bases and J by 2 bases; unmatched bases: 4. This CDR3 has 13 amino acids. The CDR3 bases are TGCAGTGCTGAAGCGGGGGAACAAGAGACCCAGTACTTC. Residues: CSAEAGEQETQYF.

This clonotype is a singleton in its sample. This sequence joins TRBV27 and TRBJ2-3; maybe TRBD2 (6 bases). The CDR3 sequence is 17 residues long. Germline V gene sequence: CDR1 MNHEY, CDR2 SMNVEV (reference sequence). The V and J ends lost 2 bases and 2 bases respectively, with 17 bases between them. CDR3 region: CASSLGSGLPFTDTQYF. The CDR3 DNA is TGTGCCAGCAGTTTAGGTAGCGGACTTCCCTTCACAGATACGCAGTATTTT.

In its sample, this clonotype was seen many times. This chain connects TRBV5-6 to TRBJ2-1; 9 nucleotides agree with TRBD1. Germline V gene lookup returns CDR1 SGHDT and CDR2 YYEEEE. There are 17 residues in the CDR3. V trimming: 0 bases; J trimming: 3 bases; junction bases outside the gene matches: 7. CDR3 DNA: TGTGCCAGCAGCTTGGTCAGGCGGGACAGGGTCTACAATGAGCAGTTCTTC. Its protein is CASSLVRRDRVYNEQFF.

This chain uses TRBV6-1 with TRBJ1-6, with D perhaps TRBD1 (6 bases). V lost 5 bases, J lost 0 bases, and 8 bases lay in between. The V gene's germline CDR1 is MNHNS and CDR2 SASEGT. The CDR3 has 15 residues. CDR3 nucleotide sequence: TGTGCCAGCAGTCGACAGGTCTCCTATAATTCACCCCTCCACTTT. This translates into CASSRQVSYNSPLHF.